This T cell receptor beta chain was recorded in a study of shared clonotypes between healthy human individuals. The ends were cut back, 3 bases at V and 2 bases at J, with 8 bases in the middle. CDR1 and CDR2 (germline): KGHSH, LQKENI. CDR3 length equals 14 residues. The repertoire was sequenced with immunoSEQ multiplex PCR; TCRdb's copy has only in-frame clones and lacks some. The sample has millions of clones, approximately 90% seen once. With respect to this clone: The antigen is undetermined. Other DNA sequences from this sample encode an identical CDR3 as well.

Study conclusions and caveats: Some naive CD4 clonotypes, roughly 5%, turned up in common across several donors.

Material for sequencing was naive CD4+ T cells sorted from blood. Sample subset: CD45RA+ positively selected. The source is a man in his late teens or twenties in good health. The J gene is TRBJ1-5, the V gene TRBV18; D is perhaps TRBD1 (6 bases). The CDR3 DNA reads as TGTGCCAGCTCACCGACAGGTGGCAATCAGCCCCAGCATTTT. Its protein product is CASSPTGGNQPQHF.